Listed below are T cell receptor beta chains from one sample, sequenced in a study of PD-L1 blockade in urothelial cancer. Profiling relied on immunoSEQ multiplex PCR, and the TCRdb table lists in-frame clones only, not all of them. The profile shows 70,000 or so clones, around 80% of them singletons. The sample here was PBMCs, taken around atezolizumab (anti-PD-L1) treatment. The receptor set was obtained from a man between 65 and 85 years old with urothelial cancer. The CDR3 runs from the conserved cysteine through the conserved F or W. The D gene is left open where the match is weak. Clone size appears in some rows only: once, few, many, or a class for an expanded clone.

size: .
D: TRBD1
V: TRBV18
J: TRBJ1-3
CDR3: CASSRDRGWSGNTIYF
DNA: TGTGCCAGCTCACGGGACAGGGGATGGTCTGGAAACACCATATATTTT

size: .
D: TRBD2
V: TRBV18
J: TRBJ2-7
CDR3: CASSPSTSGSYEQYF
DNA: TGTGCCAGCTCACCAAGCACTAGCGGCTCCTACGAGCAGTACTTC

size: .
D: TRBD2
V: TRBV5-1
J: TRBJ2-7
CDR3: CASSRDYVGEQYF
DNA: TGCGCCAGCAGCAGGGACTATGTGGGCGAGCAGTACTTC

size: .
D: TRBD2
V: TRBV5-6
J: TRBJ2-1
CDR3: CASSLGTSGHNEQFF
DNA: TGTGCCAGCAGCCTCGGGACTAGCGGCCACAATGAGCAGTTCTTC

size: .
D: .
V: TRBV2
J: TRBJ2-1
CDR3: CASSESKGGFYNEQFF
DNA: TGTGCCAGCAGTGAATCGAAAGGCGGGTTTTACAATGAGCAGTTCTTC

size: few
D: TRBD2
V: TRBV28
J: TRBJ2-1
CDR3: CASSGGRNHNEQFF
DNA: TGTGCCAGCAGTGGCGGGAGAAACCACAATGAGCAGTTCTTC

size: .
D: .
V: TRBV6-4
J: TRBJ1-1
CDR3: CASSVQEGTEAFF
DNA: TGTGCCAGCAGTGTGCAGGAGGGCACTGAAGCTTTCTTT

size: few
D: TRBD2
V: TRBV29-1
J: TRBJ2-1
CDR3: CSVGRQREGNEQFF
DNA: TGCAGCGTTGGGAGACAGCGGGAGGGGAATGAGCAGTTCTTC

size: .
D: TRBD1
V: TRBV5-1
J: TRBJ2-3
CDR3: CASSFEGARTDTQYF
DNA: TGCGCCAGCAGCTTTGAGGGGGCGCGAACAGATACGCAGTATTTT

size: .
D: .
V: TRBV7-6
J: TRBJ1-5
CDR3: CASSQGGGNQPQHF
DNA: TGTGCCAGCTCACAGGGTGGGGGCAATCAGCCCCAGCATTTT

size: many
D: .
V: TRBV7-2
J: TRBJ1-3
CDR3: CASSLDLGPGNTIYF
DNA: TGTGCCAGCAGCTTAGATCTGGGGCCTGGAAACACCATATATTTT

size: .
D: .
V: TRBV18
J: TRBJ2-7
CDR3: CASSPSRAYEQYF
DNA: TGTGCCAGCTCACCCTCACGGGCCTACGAGCAGTACTTC

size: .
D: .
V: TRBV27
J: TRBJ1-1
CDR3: CASWSNRLRNTEAFF
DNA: TGTGCCAGCTGGTCCAACAGGTTACGGAACACTGAAGCTTTCTTT

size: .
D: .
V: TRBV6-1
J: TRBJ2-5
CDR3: CASSWGEGETQYF
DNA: TGTGCCAGCAGTTGGGGTGAGGGAGAGACCCAGTACTTC

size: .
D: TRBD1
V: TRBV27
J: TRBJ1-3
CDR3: CASRPTGAFSGNTIYF
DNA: TGTGCCAGCAGACCGACAGGGGCTTTCTCTGGAAACACCATATATTTT

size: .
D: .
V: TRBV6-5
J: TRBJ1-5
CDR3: CASSYSGDQPQHF
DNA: TGTGCCAGCAGCTACTCCGGGGATCAGCCCCAGCATTTT

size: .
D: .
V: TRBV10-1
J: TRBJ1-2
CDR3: CASSDRVDYGYTF
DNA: TGCGCCAGCAGTGATCGGGTGGACTATGGCTACACCTTC

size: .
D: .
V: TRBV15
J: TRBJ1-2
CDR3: CATSSQRGGAGGYTF
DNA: TGTGCCACCAGCTCCCAAAGGGGGGGGGCCGGGGGCTACACCTTC

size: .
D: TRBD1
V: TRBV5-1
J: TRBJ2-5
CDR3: CASSPNRDRGREQETQYF
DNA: TGCGCCAGCAGCCCGAACCGGGACAGGGGGCGCGAACAAGAGACCCAGTACTTC

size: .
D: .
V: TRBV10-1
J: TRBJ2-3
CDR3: CASSGIRGLGTDTQYF
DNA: TGCGCCAGCAGTGGGATCAGGGGTTTGGGCACAGATACGCAGTATTTT

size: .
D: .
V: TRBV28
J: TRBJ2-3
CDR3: CASSLGGSPDTQYF
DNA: TGTGCCAGCAGTTTAGGCGGGTCGCCAGATACGCAGTATTTT

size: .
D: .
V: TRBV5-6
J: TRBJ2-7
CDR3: CASSFVDLGNEQYF
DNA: TGTGCCAGCAGCTTTGTGGACTTAGGAAACGAGCAGTACTTC

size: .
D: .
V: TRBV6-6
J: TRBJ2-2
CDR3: CASSYSGSGNTGELFF
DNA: TGTGCCAGCAGTTACTCTGGGAGTGGGAACACCGGGGAGCTGTTTTTT

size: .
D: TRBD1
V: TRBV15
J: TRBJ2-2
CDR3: CATSRDRVTGELFF
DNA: TGTGCCACCAGCAGGGACAGGGTCACCGGGGAGCTGTTTTTT

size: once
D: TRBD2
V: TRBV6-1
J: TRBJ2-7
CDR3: CASSEYLPGLAGEWGYEQYF
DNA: TGTGCCAGCAGTGAATACTTACCGGGACTAGCGGGAGAGTGGGGCTACGAGCAGTACTTC

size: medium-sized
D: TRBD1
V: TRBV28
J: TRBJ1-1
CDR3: CASSEGAGTEAFF
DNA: TGTGCCAGCAGTGAGGGGGCCGGGACTGAAGCTTTCTTT

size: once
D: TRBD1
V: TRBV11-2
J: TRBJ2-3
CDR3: CASSAGQGARTDTQYF
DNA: TGTGCCAGCAGCGCGGGACAGGGGGCGCGTACAGATACGCAGTATTTT

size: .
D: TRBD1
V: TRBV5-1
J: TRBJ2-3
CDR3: CASSQDRQGRADTQYF
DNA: TGCGCCAGCAGCCAAGATCGACAGGGACGGGCAGATACGCAGTATTTT

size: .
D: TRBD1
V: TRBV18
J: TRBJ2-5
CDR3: CASSPGTGPWTQYF
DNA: TGTGCCAGCTCACCCGGGACAGGTCCCTGGACCCAGTACTTC

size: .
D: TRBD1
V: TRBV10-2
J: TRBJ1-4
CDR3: CASRGDRGNSNEKLFF
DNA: TGCGCCAGCAGGGGTGACAGGGGGAACTCTAATGAAAAACTGTTTTTT

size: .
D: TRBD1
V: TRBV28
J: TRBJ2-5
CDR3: CASGQGAPETQYF
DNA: TGTGCCAGCGGGCAGGGGGCTCCAGAGACCCAGTACTTC

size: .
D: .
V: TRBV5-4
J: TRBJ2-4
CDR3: CASSAPTVNIQYF
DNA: TGTGCCAGCAGCGCGCCTACAGTAAACATTCAGTACTTC

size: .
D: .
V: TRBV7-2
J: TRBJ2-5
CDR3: CASSLRSGDETQYF
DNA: TGTGCCAGCAGCTTACGGTCAGGGGATGAGACCCAGTACTTC

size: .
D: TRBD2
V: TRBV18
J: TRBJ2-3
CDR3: CASSPASGRSDTQYF
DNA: TGTGCCAGCTCACCAGCTAGCGGGAGGTCTGATACGCAGTATTTT

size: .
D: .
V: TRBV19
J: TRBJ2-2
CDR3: CASSIDLLSGNTGELFF
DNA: TGTGCCAGTAGTATAGATCTTCTGAGCGGGAACACCGGGGAGCTGTTTTTT

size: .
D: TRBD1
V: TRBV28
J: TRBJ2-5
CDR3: CASSPQGTGYKETQYF
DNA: TGTGCCAGCAGTCCACAGGGGACAGGGTACAAGGAGACCCAGTACTTC

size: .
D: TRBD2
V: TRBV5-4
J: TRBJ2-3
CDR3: CASSPGLAGSTDTQYF
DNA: TGTGCCAGCAGTCCGGGACTAGCGGGAAGCACAGATACGCAGTATTTT

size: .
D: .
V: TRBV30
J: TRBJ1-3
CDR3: CAWSASNSGNTIYF
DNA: TGTGCCTGGAGTGCGAGCAACTCTGGAAACACCATATATTTT

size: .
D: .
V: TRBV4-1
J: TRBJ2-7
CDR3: CASSPTGKPYEQYF
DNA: TGCGCCAGCAGCCCAACAGGGAAACCCTACGAGCAGTACTTC

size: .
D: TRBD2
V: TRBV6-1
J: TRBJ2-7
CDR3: CASSLGTSSYEQYF
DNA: TGTGCCAGCAGCCTTGGGACTAGCTCCTACGAGCAGTACTTC

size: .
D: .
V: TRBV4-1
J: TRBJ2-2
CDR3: CASSPLNRPYDTGELFF
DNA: TGCGCCAGCAGCCCCCTAAACAGGCCCTACGACACCGGGGAGCTGTTTTTT

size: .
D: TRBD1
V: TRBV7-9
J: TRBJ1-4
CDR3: CASSDNRQGETNEKLFF
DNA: TGTGCCAGCAGCGATAACCGACAGGGGGAGACTAATGAAAAACTGTTTTTT

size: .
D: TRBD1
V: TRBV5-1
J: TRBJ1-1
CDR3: CASSLSRDRGLNTEAFF
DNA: TGCGCCAGCAGCTTAAGCCGGGACAGAGGATTGAACACTGAAGCTTTCTTT

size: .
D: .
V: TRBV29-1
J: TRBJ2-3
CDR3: CSVEKRGIRERAVTDTQYF
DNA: TGCAGCGTTGAAAAAAGAGGGATAAGGGAGCGGGCCGTCACAGATACGCAGTATTTT

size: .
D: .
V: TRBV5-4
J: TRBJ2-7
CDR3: CASSLVGGLSYEQYF
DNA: TGTGCCAGCAGCTTGGTTGGGGGCCTCTCCTACGAGCAGTACTTC

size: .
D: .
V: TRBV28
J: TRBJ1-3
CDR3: CASSFRGNTIYF
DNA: TGTGCCAGCAGTTTCAGGGGAAACACCATATATTTT

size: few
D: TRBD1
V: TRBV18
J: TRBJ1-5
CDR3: CASSPGQGRSNQPQHF
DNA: TGTGCCAGCTCACCTGGACAGGGGAGGAGCAATCAGCCCCAGCATTTT

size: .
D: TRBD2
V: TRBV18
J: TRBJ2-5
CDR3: CASSPLLAGIQETQYF
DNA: TGTGCCAGCTCACCTCTCCTAGCGGGAATCCAAGAGACCCAGTACTTC

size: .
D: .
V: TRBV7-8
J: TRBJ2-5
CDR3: CASSQYQETQYF
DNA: TGTGCCAGCAGTCAGTACCAAGAGACCCAGTACTTC

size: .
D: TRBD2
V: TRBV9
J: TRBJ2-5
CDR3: CASSGAASGTQLPTYQETQYF
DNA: TGTGCCAGCAGCGGGGCGGCTAGCGGGACCCAACTCCCGACTTACCAAGAGACCCAGTACTTC

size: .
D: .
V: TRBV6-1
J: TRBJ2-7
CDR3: CASSVDRSSYEQYF
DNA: TGTGCCAGCAGTGTGGACAGAAGCTCCTACGAGCAGTACTTC

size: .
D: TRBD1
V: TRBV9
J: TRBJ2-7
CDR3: CASSRTGYEQYF
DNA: TGTGCCAGCAGCAGGACAGGCTACGAGCAGTACTTC

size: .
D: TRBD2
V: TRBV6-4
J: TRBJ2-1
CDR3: CASSDYGAGGPSDEQFF
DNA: TGTGCCAGCAGTGACTATGGCGCGGGAGGGCCCTCTGATGAGCAGTTCTTC

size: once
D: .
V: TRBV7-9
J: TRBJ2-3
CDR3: CASSLVMGGTDTQYF
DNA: TGTGCCAGCAGCCTAGTAATGGGCGGCACAGATACGCAGTATTTT

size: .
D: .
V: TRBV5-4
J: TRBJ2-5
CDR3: CASSPEGRPTQETQYF
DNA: TGTGCCAGCAGCCCCGAGGGCCGCCCAACACAAGAGACCCAGTACTTC